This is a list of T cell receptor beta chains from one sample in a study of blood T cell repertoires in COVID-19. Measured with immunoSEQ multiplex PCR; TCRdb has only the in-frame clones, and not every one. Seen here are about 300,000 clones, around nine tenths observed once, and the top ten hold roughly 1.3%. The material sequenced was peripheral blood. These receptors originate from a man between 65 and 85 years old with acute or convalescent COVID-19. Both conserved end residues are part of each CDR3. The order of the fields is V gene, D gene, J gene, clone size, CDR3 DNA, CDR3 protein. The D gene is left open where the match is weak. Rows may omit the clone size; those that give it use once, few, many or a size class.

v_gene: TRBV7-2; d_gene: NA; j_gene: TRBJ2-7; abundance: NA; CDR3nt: TGTGCCAGCAGCTTAGATGGTCAGGGCCTATACGAGCAGTACTTC; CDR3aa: CASSLDGQGLYEQYF
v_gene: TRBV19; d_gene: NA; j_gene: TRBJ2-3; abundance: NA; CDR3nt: TGTGCCAGTACCCCAGGGGCGGGCACAGATACGCAGTATTTT; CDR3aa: CASTPGAGTDTQYF
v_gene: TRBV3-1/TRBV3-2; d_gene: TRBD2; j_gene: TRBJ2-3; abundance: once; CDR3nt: TGTGCCAGCAGCCAAGATGGTTGGGGTGAGAGCGGGATCGCAGATACGCAGTATTTT; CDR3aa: CASSQDGWGESGIADTQYF
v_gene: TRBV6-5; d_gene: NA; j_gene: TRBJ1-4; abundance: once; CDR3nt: TGTGCCAGCAGGGGGAGGAATGAAAAACTGTTTTTT; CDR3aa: CASRGRNEKLFF
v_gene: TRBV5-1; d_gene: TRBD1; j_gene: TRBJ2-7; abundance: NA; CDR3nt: TGCGCCAGCAGCTTGGGACAGGGGAAATACGAGCAGTACTTC; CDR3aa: CASSLGQGKYEQYF
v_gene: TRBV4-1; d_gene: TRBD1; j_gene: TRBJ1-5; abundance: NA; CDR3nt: TGCGCCAGCAGCCAAGGGGGACAGGGGATCGGGCCCCAGCATTTT; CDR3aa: CASSQGGQGIGPQHF
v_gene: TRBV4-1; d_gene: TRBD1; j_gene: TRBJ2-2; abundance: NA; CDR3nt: TGCGCCAGCAGCCAAATATGGACAGGGGGCACCGGGGAGCTGTTTTTT; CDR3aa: CASSQIWTGGTGELFF
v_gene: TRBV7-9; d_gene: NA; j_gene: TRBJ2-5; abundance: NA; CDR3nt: TGTGCCAGCAGCTTCGGAGTGGAGGGGGAGACCCAGTACTTC; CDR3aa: CASSFGVEGETQYF
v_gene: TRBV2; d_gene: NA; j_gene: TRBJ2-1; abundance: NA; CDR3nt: TGTGCCAGCAGTGTTAGTCGCTCCTACAATGAGCAGTTCTTC; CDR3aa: CASSVSRSYNEQFF
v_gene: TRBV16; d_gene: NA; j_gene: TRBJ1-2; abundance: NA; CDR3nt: TGTGCCAGCAGCCAATCAAAGCAATATGGCTACACCTTC; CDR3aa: CASSQSKQYGYTF
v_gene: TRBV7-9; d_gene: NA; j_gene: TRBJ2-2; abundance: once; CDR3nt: TGTGCCAGCAGCTTAGTCGGGAGTCCCACCGGGGAGCTGTTTTTT; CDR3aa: CASSLVGSPTGELFF
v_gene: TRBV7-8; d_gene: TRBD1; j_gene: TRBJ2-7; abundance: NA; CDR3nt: TGTGCCAGCACCTGGGGGGGGACAGGGGCCTCCGAGCAGTACTTC; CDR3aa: CASTWGGTGASEQYF
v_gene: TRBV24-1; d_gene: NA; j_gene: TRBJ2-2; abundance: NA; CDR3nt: TGTGCCACCAGTAGTACAGTCGGGGAGCTGTTTTTT; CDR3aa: CATSSTVGELFF
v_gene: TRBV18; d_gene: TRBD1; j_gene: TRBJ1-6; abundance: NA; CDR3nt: TGTGCCAGCTCACCGCGGGACAGCCGGTTCGGATCACCCCTCCACTTT; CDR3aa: CASSPRDSRFGSPLHF
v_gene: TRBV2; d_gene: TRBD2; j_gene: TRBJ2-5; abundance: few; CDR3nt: TGTGCCAGCAATCCGGGACTAGCGGGAGAGACCCAGTACTTC; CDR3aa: CASNPGLAGETQYF
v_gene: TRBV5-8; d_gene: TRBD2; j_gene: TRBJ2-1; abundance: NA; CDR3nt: TGTGCCAGCAGCCCGGGGACTAGCGGGAGAAGTTACAATGAGCAGTTCTTC; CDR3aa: CASSPGTSGRSYNEQFF
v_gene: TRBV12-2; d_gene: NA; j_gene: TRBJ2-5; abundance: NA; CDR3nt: TGTGCAAGTCGGGGCTGGGACAGGGTACAAGAGACCCAGTACTTC; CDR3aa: CASRGWDRVQETQYF
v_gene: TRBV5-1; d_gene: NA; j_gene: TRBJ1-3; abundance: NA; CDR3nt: TGCGCCAGCAGCTTGGGACAGGATTCTGGAAACACCATATATTTT; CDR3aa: CASSLGQDSGNTIYF
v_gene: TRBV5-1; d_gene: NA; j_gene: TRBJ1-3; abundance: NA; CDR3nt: TGCGCCAGCAGCTTGGTAAACACAGGGTCTTTTGGAAACACCATATATTTT; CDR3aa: CASSLVNTGSFGNTIYF
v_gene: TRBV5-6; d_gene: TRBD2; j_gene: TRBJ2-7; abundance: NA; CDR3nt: TGTGCCAGCAGCTTGCCCCCGGGACTAGCGGGAGGGGTCTACGAGCAGTACTTC; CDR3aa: CASSLPPGLAGGVYEQYF
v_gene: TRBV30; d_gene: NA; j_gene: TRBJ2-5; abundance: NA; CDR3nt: TGTGCCCGCGATAGCGTCTCGGAGACCCAGTACTTC; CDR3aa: CARDSVSETQYF
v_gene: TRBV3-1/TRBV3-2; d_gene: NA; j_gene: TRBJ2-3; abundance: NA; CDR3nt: TGTGCCAGCAGCCAAGATCAGGATCAGTCAGATACGCAGTATTTT; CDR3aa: CASSQDQDQSDTQYF
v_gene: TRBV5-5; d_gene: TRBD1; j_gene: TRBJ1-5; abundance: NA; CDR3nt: TGTGCCAGCAGCCCCGGGACAGGGAATCAGCCCCAGCATTTT; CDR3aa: CASSPGTGNQPQHF
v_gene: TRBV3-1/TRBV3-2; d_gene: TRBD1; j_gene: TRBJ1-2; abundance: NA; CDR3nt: TGTGCCAGCACCCAATCCAGGACAGGGATTTCCTACACCTTC; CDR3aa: CASTQSRTGISYTF
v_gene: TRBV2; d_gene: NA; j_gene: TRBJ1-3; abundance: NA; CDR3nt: TGTGCCAGCAGTTCCAGACTAAACACCATATATTTT; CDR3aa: CASSSRLNTIYF
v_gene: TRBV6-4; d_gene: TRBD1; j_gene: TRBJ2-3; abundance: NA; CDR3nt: TGTGCCAGCAGTGACTCGACAGGGAAAATAGCAGATACGCAGTATTTT; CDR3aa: CASSDSTGKIADTQYF
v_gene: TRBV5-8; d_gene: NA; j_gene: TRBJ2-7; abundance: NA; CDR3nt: TGTGCCAGCAGCTTGGGGCCCTTTTACGAGCAGTACTTC; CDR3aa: CASSLGPFYEQYF
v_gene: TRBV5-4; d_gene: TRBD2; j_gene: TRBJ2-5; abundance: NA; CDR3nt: TGTGCCAGCAGCCCGACCGGGGGGCAAGAGACCCAGTACTTC; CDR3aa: CASSPTGGQETQYF
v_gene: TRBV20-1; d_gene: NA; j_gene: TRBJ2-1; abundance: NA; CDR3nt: TGCAGTGCTAGTGAGACTAATTACAATGAGCAGTTCTTC; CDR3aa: CSASETNYNEQFF
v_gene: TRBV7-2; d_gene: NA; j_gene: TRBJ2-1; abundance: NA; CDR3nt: TGTGCCAGCAGCCGTTTCCAAGGGGTTGTGTTCTTC; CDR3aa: CASSRFQGVVFF
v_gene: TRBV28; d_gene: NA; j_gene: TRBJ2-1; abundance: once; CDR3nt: TGTGCCAGCAGTCTCTCGTTCCCCAGGTCCCGCGAGCAGTTCTTC; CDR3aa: CASSLSFPRSREQFF
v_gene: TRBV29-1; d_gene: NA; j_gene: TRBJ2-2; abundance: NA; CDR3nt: TGCAGCGTTAACAAGCAGGGGAACACCGGGGAGCTGTTTTTT; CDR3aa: CSVNKQGNTGELFF
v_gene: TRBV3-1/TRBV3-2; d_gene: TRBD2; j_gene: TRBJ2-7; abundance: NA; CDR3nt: TGTGCCAGCAGCCAAGATGTGGCTAGCGGGAACCCCTCCGACGAGCAGTACTTC; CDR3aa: CASSQDVASGNPSDEQYF
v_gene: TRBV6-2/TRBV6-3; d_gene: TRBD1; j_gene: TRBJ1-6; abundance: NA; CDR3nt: TGTGCCAGCAGTCGAACGAACACAGGGGGGGATTCACCCCTCCACTTT; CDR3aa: CASSRTNTGGDSPLHF
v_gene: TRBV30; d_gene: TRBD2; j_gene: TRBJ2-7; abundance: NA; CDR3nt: TGTGCCTGGAGTCGCGGGGGGTACGAGCAGTACTTC; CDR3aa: CAWSRGGYEQYF
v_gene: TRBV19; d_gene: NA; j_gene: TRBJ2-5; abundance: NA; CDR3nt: TGTGCCAGTAGCCCGGGACTCAGAGAGACCCAGTACTTC; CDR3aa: CASSPGLRETQYF
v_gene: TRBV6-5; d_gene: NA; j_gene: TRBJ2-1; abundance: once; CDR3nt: TGTGCCAGCAAGGAGGGCGGTGGGGCTGGGGAGCAGTTCTTC; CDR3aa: CASKEGGGAGEQFF
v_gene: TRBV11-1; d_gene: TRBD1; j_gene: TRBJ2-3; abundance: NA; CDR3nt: TGTGCCAGCAGCCCCCGGGACAGGGCTGAAGATACGCAGTATTTT; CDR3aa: CASSPRDRAEDTQYF
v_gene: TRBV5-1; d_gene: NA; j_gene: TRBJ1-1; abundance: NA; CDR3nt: TGCGCCAGCAGCCGGGAGGGACACTCGAACACTGAAGCTTTCTTT; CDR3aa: CASSREGHSNTEAFF
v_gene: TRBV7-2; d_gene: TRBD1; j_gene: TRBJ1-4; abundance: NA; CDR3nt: TGTGCCAGCAGCTTAAGCCCTCCGGGACAGAACAATTTGAGGGGAAAACTGTTTTTT; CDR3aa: CASSLSPPGQNNLRGKLFF
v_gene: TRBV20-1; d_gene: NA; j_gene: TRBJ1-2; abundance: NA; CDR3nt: TGCAGTGTATACGGGAACTATGGCTACACCTTC; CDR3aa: CSVYGNYGYTF
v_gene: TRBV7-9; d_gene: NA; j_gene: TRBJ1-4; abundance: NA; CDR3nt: TGTGCCAGCAGCGAGGTAGAAAAACTGTTTTTT; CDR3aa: CASSEVEKLFF
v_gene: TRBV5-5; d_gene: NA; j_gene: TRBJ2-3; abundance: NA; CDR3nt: TGTGCCAGCAGCTCCGAGCGGGTAGGCACAGATACGCAGTATTTT; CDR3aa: CASSSERVGTDTQYF
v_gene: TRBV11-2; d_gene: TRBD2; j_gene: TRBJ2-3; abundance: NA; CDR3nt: TGTGCCAGCAGCCCTCCGGGAGGGGGAGGAGCAGATACGCAGTATTTT; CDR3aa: CASSPPGGGGADTQYF
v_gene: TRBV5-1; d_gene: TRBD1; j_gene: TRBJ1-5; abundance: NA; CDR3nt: TGCGCCAGCAGCACAGGGGGCGCCGATCAGCCCCAGCATTTT; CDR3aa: CASSTGGADQPQHF
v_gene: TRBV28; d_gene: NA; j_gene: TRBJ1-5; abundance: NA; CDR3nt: TGTGCCAGCAGTTTCTTAAGGGGAAACAATCAGCCCCAGCATTTT; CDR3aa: CASSFLRGNNQPQHF
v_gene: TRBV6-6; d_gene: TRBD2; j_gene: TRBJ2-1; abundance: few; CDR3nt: TGTGCCAGCAGTCATTTTAGCGGGAGGCACAGCTCCTACAATGAGCAGTTCTTC; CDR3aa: CASSHFSGRHSSYNEQFF
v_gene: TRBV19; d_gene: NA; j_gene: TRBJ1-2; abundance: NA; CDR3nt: TGTGCCAGTCAGCGAGGTGGCAGGGAGGGCGATGGCTACACCTTC; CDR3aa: CASQRGGREGDGYTF
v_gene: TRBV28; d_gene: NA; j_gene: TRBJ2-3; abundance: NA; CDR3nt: TGTGCCAGCAGTTTTGGACTATCCGCGGATACGCAGTATTTT; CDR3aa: CASSFGLSADTQYF
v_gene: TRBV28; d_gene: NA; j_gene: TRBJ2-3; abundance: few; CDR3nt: TGTGCCAGCAGTGGCCAGGGCCCCACGGGTGTTACGCAGTATTTT; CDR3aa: CASSGQGPTGVTQYF